This TCR beta chain was identified during a study of glioma-infiltrating T cells. As to this clonotype: Its ends do not fully match the called genes, so a read error is possible.

Germline lookup yields CDR1 SEHNR and CDR2 FQNEAQ (reference sequence). The CDR3 runs 13 residues. The iRepertoire nested amplicon-rescue multiplex PCR amplified TCR alpha and beta CDR3s from RNA. TCRdb re-called the multiplex PCR reads with MiXCR, one entry per CDR3 protein. The sample lists approximately 110,000 distinct CDR3 sequences, 25% to 30% seen once, with 35% in the top ten. Input material: glioma tissue, nonneoplastic brain tissue, or PBMCs (not recorded which). The chain has TRBV7-9 and TRBJ2-1, with 15 bases fitting TRBD2. The sequence was collected from a human donor with low-grade glioma or glioblastoma, undergoing nonglioma brain surgery, or in good health (not recorded which). CDR3 nucleotides: TGTGCCAGCAGCCAGGGACTAGCGGGGGGAGTAGTCTTC. Its translation: CASSQGLAGGVVF. Based on the CDR3 plus reference TRBV7-9 and TRBJ2-1, the full variable domain is DTGVSQNPRHKITKRGQNVTFRCDPISEHNRLYWYRQTLGQGPEFLTYFQNEAQLEKSRLLSDRFSAERPKGSFSTLEIQRTEQGDSAMYLCASSQGLAGGVVFGPGTRLTVL.